One sample yielded the 22 T cell receptor beta chains listed below, sequenced in a study of T cell repertoires in cytomegalovirus infection. Their antigen targets remain unknown. TCRdb processed the reads anew with MiXCR; each CDR3 protein has one entry. The table has about 270,000 distinct CDR3 sequences, around 20% seen once. The specimen was cultured PBMCs, collected from culture after CMV antigen stimulation. Receptors originate from a human donor in good health (CMV status not recorded). Some clones in this sample may be carry-over from other donors' samples.

This clonotype was recorded a few times. The chain couples TRBV5-3 to TRBJ1-5, with D hard to call. TRBV5-3 carries the ORF label, with uncertain function. V was trimmed by 2 bases and J by 4 bases, leaving 13 bases between them. The CDR3 extends over 15 amino acids. CDR3: CARSLIRPANQPQHF. The CDR3 region has the DNA TGTGCCAGAAGCTTAATTCGTCCGGCTAATCAGCCCCAGCATTTT.

The sample holds a few counts of this clonotype. This chain uses TRBV23-1 with TRBJ1-5; D might be TRBD1 (5 bases). TRBV23-1 has ORF status, its function being uncertain. Trimming cost V 8 bases and J 5 bases, with 16 bases left between them. CDR3 length equals 14 residues. The CDR3 coding sequence is TGCGCCAGCGCCTGGACAAGGGCGCATCAGCCCCAGCATTTT. Amino acid sequence: CASAWTRAHQPQHF.

This clonotype was counted between two and nine times. The chain recombines TRBV28 with TRBJ2-7; possibly TRBD1 for D (7 bases). Looked up from germline, CDR1 is MDHEN and CDR2 is SYDVKM. The V and J ends lost 7 bases and 2 bases respectively, with 18 bases between them. CDR3 length equals 15 residues. For the CDR3, the DNA is TGTGCCAGCAAAGGAGGGGGCCTTGGAACCTACGAGCAGTACTTC. Translation: CASKGGGLGTYEQYF.

In this sample, this clonotype turned up once. The rearrangement joins TRBV28 to TRBJ2-3, with 7 bases aligning to TRBD2. V lost 1 base and J lost 1; bases outside the gene matches: 2. CDR3 length: 15 amino acids. The germline V gene has CDR1 MDHEN and CDR2 SYDVKM. CDR3 nucleotides: TGTGCCAGCAGTTTATTCGCGGGAGGCACAGATACGCAGTATTTT. It is translated as CASSLFAGGTDTQYF.

V is TRBV6-5 and J is TRBJ1-1, with D tentatively TRBD1 (5 bases). V was cut by 6 bases and J by 7 bases, with 15 bases left in between. The germline V gene has CDR1 MNHEY and CDR2 SVGAGI. The CDR3 consists of 13 residues. The CDR3 reads CASRSDSGGEAFF. CDR3 DNA: TGTGCCAGCAGAAGCGACAGTGGGGGTGAAGCTTTCTTT.

This clonotype was detected only a few times. The chain links TRBV5-6 to TRBJ1-3; no clear D. V gave up 4 bases and J gave up 4 bases, with 6 bases separating them. CDR1 SGHDT and CDR2 YYEEEE come from the germline V gene. The CDR3 length is 12 residues. The CDR3 nucleotides read TGTGCCAGCAGCCTCACCGGAAACACCATATATTTT. Translating gives CASSLTGNTIYF. Full variable domain (remainder filled in from reference TRBV5-6 and TRBJ1-3): DAGVTQSPTHLIKTRGQQVTLRCSPKSGHDTVSWYQQALGQGPQFIFQYYEEEERQRGNFPDRFSGHQFPNYSSELNVNALLLGDSALYLCASSLTGNTIYFGEGSWLTVV.

A few counts support this clonotype. The chain combines TRBV28 with TRBJ1-5; the D gene is possibly TRBD1 (5 bases). Per the germline V gene, CDR1 is MDHEN and CDR2 is SYDVKM. CDR3 length equals 15 residues. V lost 2 bases to trimming and J lost 4 bases, with 12 bases between them. In DNA form, the CDR3 reads TGTGCCAGCAGTTTAGGGAGGGGCCCTAATCAGCCCCAGCATTTT. It encodes CASSLGRGPNQPQHF.

The chain recombines TRBV11-2 with TRBJ1-1; tentatively, D is TRBD1 (5 bases). CDR3 length: 15 amino acids. The germline V gene encodes CDR1 SGHAT and CDR2 FQNNGV. The ends were cut back, 4 bases at V and 0 bases at J, with 12 bases in the middle. CDR3 nucleotides: TGTGCCAGCAGCTCGTGGGACGTATTGAACACTGAAGCTTTCTTT. Its protein product is CASSSWDVLNTEAFF.

This chain connects TRBV3-1 to TRBJ2-7, with 9 bases matching TRBD2. Looked up from germline, CDR1 is LGHDT and CDR2 is YNNKEL (reference sequence). With 3 bases clipped from V and 5 bases from J, the junction kept 5 bases outside the gene matches. CDR3 size: 14 residues. The DNA of the CDR3 is TGTGCCAGCAGCCACTTAGCGGGAGTCAACGAGCAGTACTTC. Translating gives CASSHLAGVNEQYF.

This clonotype turned up a few times. The chain links TRBV10-3 to TRBJ1-6; 8 positions agree with TRBD1. V gave up 10 bases and J gave up 3 bases; unmatched junction bases: 2. The CDR3 has 13 amino acids. Germline V gene sequence: CDR1 ENHRY, CDR2 SYGVKD. The CDR3 is CATTGGYNSPLHF. Here the CDR3 DNA reads TGTGCCACCACAGGGGGCTATAATTCACCCCTCCACTTT.

The table lists this clonotype with many counts. The V call is TRBV7-8, the J call TRBJ1-1; a weak D match, TRBD1 (5 bases). Germline V lookup: CDR1 SGHVS, CDR2 FQNEAQ. The CDR3 totals 15 residues. Trimming pared 2 bases from V and 5 bases from J, leaving 15 bases between. In DNA, the CDR3 is TGTGCCAGCAGCTTATCGTGGCAGGGTGGTACTGAAGCTTTCTTT. Protein: CASSLSWQGGTEAFF.

The chain has TRBV6-2 or TRBV6-3 and TRBJ1-4; D not certain. There are 17 residues in the CDR3. V was clipped by 0 bases and J by 0 bases, with 11 bases between them. Germline V gene sequence: CDR1 MNHEY, CDR2 SVGEGT. As DNA, the CDR3 is TGTGCCAGCAGTTACTCGGTGGACGGTGCAACTAATGAAAAACTGTTTTTT. It encodes CASSYSVDGATNEKLFF.

This clonotype was observed once. This sequence joins TRBV11-3 and TRBJ1-1; 7 positions match TRBD1. This CDR3 is built from 15 residues. CDR1 is SGHNT, CDR2 YENEEA, per germline. The junction had 9 bases not matched to a gene; V was cut back by 8 bases and J by 0 bases. CDR3 protein: CASSEGGQMNTEAFF. The CDR3 coding sequence is TGTGCCAGCTCGGAGGGGGGACAGATGAACACTGAAGCTTTCTTT.

This clonotype was counted at least ten times. The gene calls are TRBV5-6 and TRBJ2-7; 8 bases line up with TRBD2. This CDR3 region has 15 residues. J lost 4 bases, V lost 4 bases, and 10 bases had no gene match. CDR1 is SGHDT, CDR2 YYEEEE, per germline. CDR3 loop: CASSPTPAGEYEQYF. The CDR3 bases are TGTGCCAGCAGCCCCACCCCAGCGGGGGAATACGAGCAGTACTTC.

This clonotype was detected only a few times. The chain couples TRBV6-2 or TRBV6-3 to TRBJ2-7; 12 nucleotides agree with TRBD2. The CDR3 is made up of 16 amino acids. Per germline, CDR1 MNHEY and CDR2 SVGEGT. V lost 6 bases and J lost 1; bases outside the gene matches: 7. Here the CDR3 reads CASSWTSGASSYEQYF. The DNA of the CDR3 is TGTGCCAGCAGCTGGACTAGCGGGGCTTCTTCCTACGAGCAGTACTTC.

This clonotype occurred many times. The chain has TRBV7-2 and TRBJ1-1; weak D call: TRBD1 (6 bases). This CDR3 has 15 residues. Germline CDR1 and CDR2: SGHTA and FQGNSA. Trimming took off 7 bases at V and 4 bases at J, with 19 bases between the two ends. The CDR3 is CASTPSGGLSTEAFF. CDR3 DNA: TGTGCCAGCACCCCTTCGGGGGGGCTGAGCACTGAAGCTTTCTTT.

The chain has TRBV6-5 and TRBJ2-3, with TRBD2 matching 7 bases. Trimming at V came to 6 bases and at J to 5 bases, leaving 8 bases not matched to a gene. CDR1 and CDR2 from the germline V gene are MNHEY and SVGAGI. This CDR3 comprises 14 residues. The DNA for the CDR3 is TGTGCCAGCAGGAAGCGGGATGGGGGAGATACGCAGTATTTT. Its translation: CASRKRDGGDTQYF.

This clonotype is labeled medium-sized. CDR3 protein: CASSYGQGGYEQYF. CDR3 sequence (DNA): TGTGCCAGCAGTTATGGACAGGGCGGCTACGAGCAGTACTTC. The J gene is TRBJ2-7, the V gene TRBV6-5, with 8 bases matching TRBD1. Per the germline V gene, CDR1 is MNHEY and CDR2 is SVGAGI. V lost 3 bases, J lost 3 bases, and 4 bases stayed unmatched. The CDR3 length is 14 residues.

There are many counts of this clonotype. CDR3 amino acids: CASSPRGQRSTSQETQYF. The CDR3 DNA reads TGCGCCAGCAGCCCAAGAGGACAGCGGTCTACCTCTCAAGAGACCCAGTACTTC. This chain connects TRBV5-1 to TRBJ2-5; tentative D call: TRBD1 (6 bases). Trimming took 4 bases from V and 2 from J, leaving 24 bases between them. Germline CDR1 is SGHRS and CDR2 is YFSETQ. This CDR3 has 18 amino acids.

This rearrangement joins TRBV7-9 to TRBJ2-1; 8 bases line up with TRBD1. CDR1 and CDR2 (germline): SEHNR, FQNEAQ (reference sequence). V dropped 5 bases and J dropped 6; count of bases not matched to a gene: 9. This CDR3 has 15 amino acids. The DNA for the CDR3 is TGTGCCAGCAGCGGGGGACAGGATTTGAGCAATGAGCAGTTCTTC. It is translated as CASSGGQDLSNEQFF.

The J gene is TRBJ2-6, the V gene TRBV27; TRBD1 is a possible D gene (6 bases). Trimming cost V 7 bases and J 0 bases, with 13 bases left between them. The CDR3 is 16 amino acids. Germline-derived CDR1 and CDR2 are MNHEY and SMNVEV (reference sequence). The CDR3 reads CASTGTPHSGANVLTF. As DNA, the CDR3 is TGTGCCAGCACCGGGACACCTCACTCTGGGGCCAACGTCCTGACTTTC.

A few counts support this clonotype. The rearrangement uses TRBV19 and TRBJ1-5; D not resolved. This CDR3 spans 15 amino acids. V lost 8 bases and J 4 bases, leaving 18 bases between the germline ends. Germline assignment: CDR1 LNHDA and CDR2 SQIVND (reference sequence). The CDR3 sequence is CASAFSAGRNQPQHF. DNA for the CDR3: TGTGCCAGTGCCTTTTCGGCAGGTAGGAATCAGCCCCAGCATTTT.